The clone carrying this T cell receptor (beta chain) is medium-sized in the sample. TCRdb processed the 5' RACE reads anew with MiXCR; each CDR3 protein has one entry. The sample carries 4,100 or so distinct CDR3 sequences, 20% to 25% recorded once. Time point of the sample: sample taken at primary tumor resection. TCRs were sequenced from unsorted whole RNA of tumor, nontumor lung or PBMC. The data belong to a study of spatial heterogeneity in lung cancer. The trim removed 5 bases at V and 2 bases at J, leaving 11 bases unmatched. The germline gives CDR1 SGHTA, CDR2 FQGTGA. The CDR3 contains 16 residues.

The V call is TRBV7-3, the J call TRBJ2-5; 7 positions match TRBD1. The TCR sequence derives from a female donor with early-stage non-small cell lung cancer. The input for sequencing was normal lung tissue next to the tumor, taken at surgery. The CDR3 here is CASSETGTVYQETQYF. The CDR3 DNA follows: TGTGCCAGCAGCGAAACCGGGACAGTTTATCAAGAGACCCAGTACTTC.